This T cell receptor (beta chain) emerged from a study of T cells in women clearing cervical HPV infection. Per germline, CDR1 LNHDA and CDR2 SQIVND (reference sequence). Germline trimming cut 7 bases from V and 2 bases from J; bases unmatched to any gene: 7. This CDR3 is 14 amino acids long. Data came from immunoSEQ multiplex PCR; TCRdb stores just in-frame clones and leaves some out. This repertoire includes around 23,000 clones. To note about this clone: The read terminates 3 residues before the CDR3 end, so the remaining end is supplied by the germline J gene.

This receptor was taken from a woman aged 18-70 years with a cervical HPV16 infection that either progressed to CIN3+ or cleared (not recorded which). The chain joins TRBV19 to TRBJ1-1; 7 nucleotides line up with TRBD1. Sequencing was carried out using blood buffy coat. The CDR3 spells CASTSGQLNTEAFF. The CDR3 bases that were read are TGTGCCAGTACCTCGGGACAGCTTAACACTGAA.